The T cell receptor (beta chain) under discussion was sequenced for a study of blood T cell repertoires in COVID-19 (TCRdb year 2020). Concerning the study at large: Collaborator samples came from the United States, Italy and Spain and covered acute and convalescent phases of COVID-19. The material from the prospective study consisted of cDNA or gDNA derived from T cells, B-cell-depleted T cells, or PBMCs. Deeply sampled blood TCRbeta repertoires from subjects exposed to, actively infected with, or recovered from COVID-19 were included in the dataset. The repertoires were released in a freely available public database meant as a resource for research on the immune response to SARS-CoV-2. Samples came from the ongoing ImmuneRACE study (first 160 participants) plus 1,254 subjects from 6 global collaborators. The sample metadata nearly always contained a de-identified subject ID, COVID-19 status, age in years and sex. Where HLA class I and class II types were available, the types were taken from metadata supplied by the sample provider, not from assay-based typing. The paper's findings and limits, for the study overall: Clinical and demographic metadata were provided uncurated, with the amount varying by source and participant.

The immunoSEQ Assay, a bias-controlled multiplex PCR, was used to amplify TCRbeta CDR3 regions from genomic DNA. Processing in the source paper ran as follows. The number of nucleated cells in each sample was estimated by amplification of reference gene primers within the assay. To quantify the absolute abundance of each unique TCRbeta CDR3 rearrangement, sequence reads were collapsed and filtered. For each sample, productive Simpson clonality was calculated as the square root of Simpson's diversity index across productive rearrangements. Drawn from immuneACCESS, this table holds only the in-frame rearrangements with V and J called that TCRdb kept. Clones are partly lost; checked studies trace under half to an unresolved V gene and leave the rest unexplained. That table furnishes V, J and clone size, whereas the DNA furnished D and trimming. Present in this sample are 250,000 to 300,000 clones, around 84% of which were seen just once. The ten biggest clones cover about 5% of the sample.

Participants in the prospective study were aged roughly 18 to 100 years, lived in under 30 United States geographic areas, and enrolled through a virtual design. To assign participants to cohorts, the prospective study relied on clinical history that participants themselves reported in a screening survey and a study questionnaire. Exposed participants were defined as having been in contact with someone with a PCR-confirmed or clinician-diagnosed COVID-19 case within 2 weeks of study entry. Each participant in the prospective study had whole blood, serum and a nasopharyngeal or oropharyngeal swab collected by mobile phlebotomists. Prospective study participants could optionally give additional blood draws and questionnaires over an approximately two-month period. Prospective study blood samples were shipped either frozen or at room temperature before DNA extraction. According to the germline V gene, CDR1 reads SGHAT and CDR2 reads FQNNGV. Measured from the cysteine to the phenylalanine, the CDR3 is 14 residues long. Only the CDR3 region is kept as DNA, spanning 42 bases read in frame from base 1. V is trimmed back by 4 bases and J by 6 bases, and the junction contains 9 bases that no gene match accounts for.

Worth noting for this clone: Its antigen remains undetermined. No per-base quality is available; no much larger clone lies one base away.

The sample consisted of PBMCs or T cells enriched from blood (not recorded which). The clonotype was recovered from a man in his forties or fifties who had been exposed to COVID-19. Recombination linked TRBV11-2 to TRBJ2-7, and 7 junction bases match TRBD1. The sequence in DNA is TGTGCCAGCAGCTCTAAGACAGGGTTGGTCGAGCAGTACTTC. Its protein reads: CASSSKTGLVEQYF.